These 10 T cell receptor beta chains originate from one sample sequenced in a study of cytomegalovirus exposure and HLA in healthy donors. Produced via immunoSEQ multiplex PCR; TCRdb's table is partial and in-frame only. The sample shows tens of thousands of clones, approximately 94% of them seen only once. The specimen sequenced was PBMCs. These receptors were obtained from a woman aged 25-40 years in good health and CMV-seropositive.

The genes are TRBV5-1 and TRBJ2-5; D is unclear. The CDR3 is made up of 14 amino acids. Looked up from germline, CDR1 is SGHRS and CDR2 is YFSETQ. The ends were cut back, 3 bases at V and 5 bases at J, with 14 bases in the middle. In nucleotides, the CDR3 is TGCGCCAGCAGCTACCCGACTGGAAGGGAGACCCAGTACTTC. It is translated as CASSYPTGRETQYF.

The chain joins TRBV7-2 to TRBJ2-1; 7 bases fit TRBD2. The J segment lost 7 bases and the V segment lost 1 base, leaving 10 bases of the junction unmatched. The germline V gene encodes CDR1 SGHTA and CDR2 FQGNSA. This CDR3 comprises 16 residues. For the CDR3, the DNA is TGTGCCAGCAGCTTAGGGCCGGGCGGGAGTGCAAATGAGCAGTTCTTC. Amino acid sequence: CASSLGPGGSANEQFF.

The chain links TRBV9 to TRBJ2-7, with TRBD2 as a possible D gene (5 bases). V was trimmed by 0 bases and J by 2 bases, leaving 9 bases between them. Germline V gene sequence: CDR1 SGDLS, CDR2 YYNGEE. The CDR3 loop spans 14 amino acids. CDR3 protein: CASSVGGDAYEQYF. CDR3 DNA sequence: TGTGCCAGCAGCGTAGGGGGAGACGCCTACGAGCAGTACTTC.

The rearrangement uses TRBV10-2 and TRBJ2-3; TRBD1 aligns across 11 bases. This CDR3 contains 15 residues. J gave up 5 bases and V 2 bases, and 3 bases lay outside the gene matches. In germline, CDR1 is WSHSY, CDR2 SAAADI. CDR3 bases: TGCGCCAGCAGTGAGGGACAGGGGGCAAGAGATACGCAGTATTTT. It yields the protein CASSEGQGARDTQYF.

The chain has TRBV18 and TRBJ2-7, with 7 bases fitting TRBD1. The junction had 6 bases not matched to a gene; V was cut back by 4 bases and J by 3 bases. CDR3 length equals 14 residues. CDR1 and CDR2 (germline): KGHSH, LQKENI. The CDR3 coding sequence is TGTGCCAGCTCACGCGAGACAGGGCGCTACGAGCAGTACTTC. This encodes CASSRETGRYEQYF.

The V and J genes are TRBV5-6 and TRBJ2-7; 8 bases map to TRBD2. V lost 3 bases to trimming and J lost 4 bases; unmatched junction nucleotides: 6. From germline, CDR1 is SGHDT and CDR2 YYEEEE. The CDR3 is 14 residues long. For the CDR3, the DNA is TGTGCCAGCAGCTGGCCAGGGACTAGATACGAGCAGTACTTC. This translates into CASSWPGTRYEQYF. Complete variable domain (other parts from reference TRBV5-6 and TRBJ2-7): DAGVTQSPTHLIKTRGQQVTLRCSPKSGHDTVSWYQQALGQGPQFIFQYYEEEERQRGNFPDRFSGHQFPNYSSELNVNALLLGDSALYLCASSWPGTRYEQYFGPGTRLTVT.

This clone was observed once. This rearrangement joins TRBV5-1 to TRBJ2-5, with 8 bases matching TRBD2. Germline V CDR1 and CDR2: SGHRS, YFSETQ. J lost 7 bases, V lost 4 bases, and 9 bases had no gene match. The CDR3 spans 14 residues. The CDR3 bases are TGCGCCAGCAGCCGTAGCGGGGAGAAAGGGACCCAGTACTTC. It encodes CASSRSGEKGTQYF.

J is TRBJ1-2 and V is TRBV10-3, with D tentatively TRBD1 (6 bases). V was cut by 5 bases and J by 4 bases, with 14 bases left in between. Germline lookup yields CDR1 ENHRY and CDR2 SYGVKD. This CDR3 comprises 14 residues. CDR3 region: CAISRGGTTYGYTF. CDR3 coding DNA: TGTGCCATCAGTCGCGGGGGGACAACCTATGGCTACACCTTC.

The rearrangement links TRBV7-9 to TRBJ1-4, with D unresolved. The CDR3 contains 11 residues. Germline V gene lookup returns CDR1 SEHNR and CDR2 FQNEAQ (reference sequence). The germline V and J ends were trimmed by 5 bases and 7 bases, with 5 bases remaining between them. The CDR3 loop reads CASSRGEKLFF. In DNA, the CDR3 is TGTGCCAGCAGCCGGGGTGAAAAACTGTTTTTT.

This chain uses TRBV19 with TRBJ2-1; D gene uncertain. Germline V gene lookup returns CDR1 LNHDA and CDR2 SQIVND (reference sequence). This CDR3 comprises 14 residues. V shed 5 bases and J shed 6 bases, with 14 bases lying between them. CDR3 DNA sequence: TGTGCCAGTAGTGCCGTGGCGGAACTCAATGAGCAGTTCTTC. Translation: CASSAVAELNEQFF.